A single sample gave rise to the 5 T cell receptor beta chains below, sequenced in a study of blood T cell repertoires in COVID-19. TCRdb's table, derived via immunoSEQ multiplex PCR, lists solely in-frame clones and lacks some. Of 100,000 to 120,000 clones listed, just over 75% were seen once; the top ten hold about 3.7%. Sample: peripheral blood. The receptors come from a woman of 80 years or more with acute or convalescent COVID-19.

The genes are TRBV12-3 or TRBV12-4 and TRBJ1-1, with TRBD1 as a possible D gene (5 bases). V lost 8 bases and J lost 12, with 22 bases in between. The CDR3 runs 13 residues. CDR3 in amino acids: CASSTSGGTTPFF. The CDR3 coding sequence is TGTGCCAGCTCGACCTCGGGGGGAACGACGCCTTTCTTT.

The chain has TRBV3-1 (or the pseudogene TRBV3-2) and TRBJ2-3; possibly TRBD2 for D (5 bases). V lost 0 bases and J lost 10, with 17 bases in between. CDR1 and CDR2 from the germline V gene are LGHDT and YNNKEL (reference sequence). The CDR3 is 15 residues long. The DNA for the CDR3 is TGTGCCAGCAGCCAAGAATTCGCCGTCGGAGGCTCGCAGTATTTT. Its protein is CASSQEFAVGGSQYF.

The chain is built from TRBV6-4 and TRBJ1-5; D call uncertain. This CDR3 region has 13 residues. CDR1 and CDR2 (germline): MRHNA, SNTAGT. Between the trimmed V and J ends, which lost 6 bases and 3 bases, there was a span of 9 bases. CDR3 amino acids: CASSPEPNQPQHF. The CDR3 DNA reads TGTGCCAGCAGCCCAGAACCCAATCAGCCCCAGCATTTT.

The chain uses TRBV28 and TRBJ2-5, with D perhaps matching TRBD2 (5 bases). The V gene lost 4 bases and the J gene lost 5 bases, with 20 bases spanning the gap. The germline CDR1 and CDR2 sequences are MDHEN and SYDVKM. The CDR3 spans 16 residues. CDR3 in DNA: TGTGCCAGCAGTTCAGCCCGGACTGTATGGTTGGAGACCCAGTACTTC. Amino acid sequence: CASSSARTVWLETQYF. The full variable domain, its missing parts supplied by reference TRBV28 and TRBJ2-5, is DVKVTQSSRYLVKRTGEKVFLECVQDMDHENMFWYRQDPGLGLRLIYFSYDVKMKEKGDIPEGYSVSREKKERFSLILESASTNQTSMYLCASSSARTVWLETQYFGPGTRLLVL.

On this clone: The germline gene is not matched at one end of the junction; a read error may be the cause. This chain joins TRBV11-2 and TRBJ2-5; possible D gene TRBD1, 5 bases. The germline gives CDR1 SGHAT, CDR2 FQNNGV. This CDR3 contains 13 residues. The CDR3 reads CASSLGHQGTQYF. The CDR3 DNA follows: TGTGCCAGCAGCCTCGGACACCAAGGGACCCAGTACTTC. The full variable domain, rest sourced from reference TRBV11-2 and TRBJ2-5, is EAGVAQSPRYKIIEKRQSVAFWCNPISGHATLYWYQQILGQGPKLLIQFQNNGVVDDSQLPKDRFSAERLKGVDSTLKIQPAKLEDSAVYLCASSLGHQGTQYFGPGTRLLVL.